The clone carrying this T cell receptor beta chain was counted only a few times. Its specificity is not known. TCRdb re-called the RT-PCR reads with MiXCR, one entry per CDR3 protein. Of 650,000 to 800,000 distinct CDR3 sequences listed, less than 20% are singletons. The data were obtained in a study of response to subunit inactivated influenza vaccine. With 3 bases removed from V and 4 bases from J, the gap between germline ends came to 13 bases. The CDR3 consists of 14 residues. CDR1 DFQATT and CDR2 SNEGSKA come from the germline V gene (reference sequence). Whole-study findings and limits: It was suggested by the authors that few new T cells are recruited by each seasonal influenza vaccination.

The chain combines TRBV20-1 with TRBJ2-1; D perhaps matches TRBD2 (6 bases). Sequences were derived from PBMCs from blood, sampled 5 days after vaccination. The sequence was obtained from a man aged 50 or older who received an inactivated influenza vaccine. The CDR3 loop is CSASFRGTYNEQFF. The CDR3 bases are TGCAGTGCTAGTTTCCGGGGGACTTACAATGAGCAGTTCTTC.